This T cell receptor beta chain was captured in a study of regulatory and conventional T cells in RAG deficiency. The repertoire was sequenced with immunoSEQ multiplex PCR; TCRdb's copy has only in-frame clones and lacks some. The sample has around 20,000 clones, 95% to 97% seen once. Genomic DNA came from blood conventional CD4+ T cells gated CD25-low CD127-high. This CDR3 has 15 residues. CDR1 and CDR2 from the germline V gene are MDHEN and SYDVKM. The V gene end was trimmed by 6 bases and the J gene end by 3 bases; junction bases not matched to a gene: 5. Comments on this clone: Other DNA sequences in this specimen translate into the identical CDR3.

This sample was shared with a second study, whose subject was regulatory T cells. According to that study: Primers: 52 TRBV forward and 13 TRBJ reverse.

Sequencing was carried out using CD25- CD4+ T cells sorted from blood. The clonotype was recovered from a human donor in good health. This sequence joins TRBV28 and TRBJ1-6; 7 positions match TRBD1. The CDR3 protein is CASRPGQIYNSPLHF. CDR3 bases: TGTGCCAGCAGGCCGGGACAGATCTATAATTCACCCCTCCACTTT.